These 25 T cell receptor beta chains were sequenced from one sample in a study of CD8+CD57+ T cells in acquired aplastic anemia. Sequencing was done on patients that had shown CD8+CD57+ cell expansion by flow cytometry. Genomic DNA, the template, was used for profiling of the TCR beta VDJ and CDR3. A single record per CDR3 protein comes from TCRdb applying MiXCR to the reads. Among 450,000 to 600,000 distinct CDR3 sequences listed, around 30% were seen once. The sequencing sample was made of sorted CD4+, CD8+, or CD8+CD57+ T cells (not recorded which) from PBMCs. Receptor source: a human donor with aplastic anemia.

This clonotype occurred a few times. The gene calls are TRBV6-1 and TRBJ1-6; no definite D call. V lost 6 bases, J lost 0 bases, and 9 bases lay in between. The germline V gene has CDR1 MNHNS and CDR2 SASEGT. CDR3 size: 15 residues. CDR3: CASSQFSSYNSPLHF. CDR3 sequence (DNA): TGTGCCAGCAGCCAATTTAGCTCCTATAATTCACCCCTCCACTTT.

A note on this clonotype: The CDR3 ends on some other residue instead of the conserved phenylalanine or tryptophan, so this is likely a read error. The V gene is TRBV20-1, the J gene TRBJ1-6, with D uncertain. The length of the CDR3 is 14 residues. V was pared by 7 bases and J by 7 bases, with 17 bases between. Germline lookup yields CDR1 DFQATT and CDR2 SNEGSKA (reference sequence). In DNA, the CDR3 is TGCAGTGGAACGGATGGGATTTGGAATTCACCCCTCCACCTT. Translation: CSGTDGIWNSPLHL.

The rearrangement uses TRBV10-3 and TRBJ2-7; TRBD2 matches at 11 bases. Germline CDR1 reads ENHRY; CDR2 reads SYGVKD. This CDR3 has 18 residues. Trimming at V came to 0 bases and at J to 3 bases, leaving 10 bases not matched to a gene. CDR3 sequence reads: CAISESLGGGLADYEQYF. CDR3 nucleotide sequence: TGTGCCATCAGTGAGTCCCTGGGAGGGGGACTAGCGGACTACGAGCAGTACTTC.

Only a few counts were recorded for this clonotype. A much larger clone differs from this one at a single base, so this may be a read error. The CDR3 protein is CSARRQDRNTGELFF. The CDR3 DNA is TGCAGTGCTAGGAGGCAGGACCGGAACACCGGGGAGCTGTTTTTT. The rearrangement joins TRBV20-1 to TRBJ2-2; D is ambiguous. CDR3 size: 15 residues. Looked up from germline, CDR1 is DFQATT and CDR2 is SNEGSKA (reference sequence). The germline V and J ends were trimmed by 3 bases and 1 base, with 12 bases remaining between them.

This clonotype occurred a few times. The genes are TRBV12-3 or TRBV12-4 and TRBJ2-7; perhaps TRBD2 as D (5 bases). The CDR3 runs 15 residues. V was trimmed by 2 bases and J by 3 bases, leaving 14 bases between them. The CDR3, as DNA: TGTGCCAGCAGTTTACGGACTCCCTATAGCTACGAGCAGTACTTC. This translates into CASSLRTPYSYEQYF.

Concerning this clonotype: Since the CDR3 does not end with the conserved phenylalanine or tryptophan, this likely comes from a read error. The DNA is omitted, as the CDR3 cannot be located on it reliably, and the CDR3 follows TCRdb's listing. The V and J genes are TRBV7-2 and TRBJ1-4. Germline V gene data show CDR1 as SGHTA and CDR2 as FQGNSA. From its first to its last residue, the CDR3 has 8 amino acids. CDR3 region: CASSSPNI.

This chain connects TRBV7-2 to TRBJ1-2; TRBD1 aligns across 8 bases. V was clipped by 4 bases and J by 4 bases; unmatched bases: 5. Germline V gene data show CDR1 as SGHTA and CDR2 as FQGNSA. The CDR3 spans 14 residues. In DNA form, the CDR3 reads TGTGCCAGCAGCTCTGGACAGGGACCCTATGGCTACACCTTC. It translates to CASSSGQGPYGYTF.

V usage is TRBV7-2 and J usage is TRBJ2-1; D remains ambiguous. Germline CDR1 SGHTA, CDR2 FQGNSA. The CDR3 extends over 12 amino acids. V shed 5 bases and J shed 15 bases, with 17 bases lying between them. The CDR3 sequence is CASSIGPPTGFF. The CDR3 DNA reads TGTGCCAGCAGCATCGGGCCACCAACCGGGTTCTTC.

The CDR3 region has the DNA TGTGCCAGCAGTTACTCGCGGGTTAACTATGGCTACACCTTC. Protein sequence: CASSYSRVNYGYTF. The J gene is TRBJ1-2, the V gene TRBV6-5, with D hard to call. The ends were cut back, 0 bases at V and 1 base at J, with 6 bases in the middle. Germline V gives CDR1 MNHEY, CDR2 SVGAGI. The CDR3 spans 14 residues.

This chain links TRBV6-1 with TRBJ2-6, with D unresolved. The CDR3 consists of 14 residues. Germline V gene data show CDR1 as MNHNS and CDR2 as SASEGT. The germline V and J ends were trimmed by 10 bases and 0 bases, with 10 bases remaining between them. The CDR3 DNA sequence: TGTGCCACCCGAAGGATCTCTGGGGCCAACGTCCTGACTTTC. Translation gives CATRRISGANVLTF.

This clonotype was counted between two and nine times. The chain joins TRBV7-2 to TRBJ1-2, with 7 bases matching TRBD1. Per germline, CDR1 SGHTA and CDR2 FQGNSA. This CDR3 is 16 amino acids long. V shed 0 bases, J shed 4 bases, and the junction held 8 bases outside the gene matches. DNA for the CDR3: TGTGCCAGCAGCTTAGCCCCCTCGGCAGGGGGCTATGGCTACACCTTC. Its translation is CASSLAPSAGGYGYTF.

This clonotype was observed at least ten times. This rearrangement joins TRBV7-2 to TRBJ1-2, with a weak D call TRBD1 (5 bases). The CDR3 runs 13 residues. In germline, CDR1 is SGHTA, CDR2 FQGNSA. V gave up 4 bases and J gave up 2 bases, with 8 bases separating them. The CDR3 region has the DNA TGTGCCAGCAGCTCCAGGGAAAACTATGGCTACACCTTC. Encoded protein: CASSSRENYGYTF.

This sequence joins TRBV11-3 and TRBJ2-7; D is perhaps TRBD1 (5 bases). V was pared by 3 bases and J by 3 bases, with 9 bases between. The CDR3 is made up of 13 amino acids. Germline lookup yields CDR1 SGHNT and CDR2 YENEEA. The CDR3 DNA sequence: TGTGCCAGCAGCTTTCGACAGATCTACGAGCAGTACTTC. The encoded protein is CASSFRQIYEQYF.

The rearrangement uses TRBV7-2 and TRBJ1-4; D not certain. This CDR3 is 12 amino acids long. Trimming stripped 11 bases from V and 8 bases from J, with 15 bases between. Germline V CDR1 and CDR2: SGHTA, FQGNSA. The CDR3 DNA reads TGTGCCTGGGAGACTATGCGGGAAAAACTGTTTTTT. It specifies CAWETMREKLFF.

A remark on this clonotype: An end of the junction differs from the germline gene, which may be a read error. V usage is TRBV15 and J usage is TRBJ1-2, with D possibly TRBD1 on 5 matching bases. This CDR3 is 13 amino acids long. CDR1 and CDR2 (germline): LNHNV, YYDKDF (reference sequence). The CDR3, as DNA: TGTGTCACCAGCAGTTTAGGGGTATATGGCTACACCTTC. Amino acids: CVTSSLGVYGYTF. The whole variable domain, remainder taken from reference TRBV15 and TRBJ1-2, is DAMVIQNPRYQVTQFGKPVTLSCSQTLNHNVMYWYQQKSSQAPKLLFHYYDKDFNNEADTPDNFQSRRPNTSFCFLDIRSPGLGDTAMYLCVTSSLGVYGYTFGSGTRLTVV.

A note on this clonotype: This is likely an artifact of a read error, given a far larger clone one base away. The chain recombines TRBV7-9 with TRBJ2-7, with 8 bases that match TRBD1. The CDR3 extends over 14 amino acids. Germline-derived CDR1 and CDR2 are SEHNR and FQNEAQ (reference sequence). CDR3: CAGSSDRGSYEQYF. The CDR3 coding sequence is TGTGCCGGCAGCTCCGACAGGGGCTCCTACGAGCAGTACTTC.

The chain is built from TRBV7-8 and TRBJ1-3; D ambiguous. Germline assignment: CDR1 SGHVS and CDR2 FQNEAQ. The CDR3 length is 11 residues. Trimming took 4 bases from V and 7 from J, leaving 5 bases between them. The CDR3 DNA sequence: TGTGCCAGCAGCTCGGAGAACACCATATATTTT. Protein: CASSSENTIYF.

Ten or more counts support this clonotype. The chain combines TRBV20-1 with TRBJ1-1; the D is unclear. The CDR3 has 11 residues. Germline CDR1 is DFQATT and CDR2 is SNEGSKA (reference sequence). Trimming took off 3 bases at V and 5 bases at J, with 7 bases between the two ends. The CDR3 spells CSASDGTEAFF. In nucleotides, the CDR3 is TGCAGTGCTAGTGACGGGACTGAAGCTTTCTTT.

The chain links TRBV2 to TRBJ1-2; 7 nucleotides line up with TRBD1. This CDR3 is built from 13 residues. Germline CDR1 SNHLY, CDR2 FYNNEI. V shed 3 bases and J 3 bases; nucleotides not matched to a gene: 1. The chain's CDR3 is CASSDQGDYGYTF. For the CDR3, the DNA is TGTGCCAGCAGTGATCAGGGGGACTATGGCTACACCTTC.

This clonotype was detected ten times or more. The rearrangement uses TRBV12-3 or TRBV12-4 and TRBJ1-6, with D perhaps TRBD1 (5 bases). The CDR3 contains 15 residues. Deletions cut 1 base from V and 5 bases from J, with 9 bases between. The CDR3 loop is CASSLVGRDNSPLHF. For the CDR3, the DNA is TGTGCCAGCAGTTTAGTCGGCAGGGATAATTCACCCCTCCACTTT.

This clonotype was found many times. The V gene is TRBV19, the J gene TRBJ1-2; D gene uncertain. The V end lost 4 bases, the J end lost 5 bases, and 8 bases lay between the germline ends. The germline V gene encodes CDR1 LNHDA and CDR2 SQIVND (reference sequence). This CDR3 is 12 amino acids long. Here the CDR3 DNA reads TGTGCCAGTAGTACCCCATATTATGGCTACACCTTC. It specifies CASSTPYYGYTF.

The V call is TRBV29-1, the J call TRBJ2-3; 8 bases map to TRBD2. The length of the CDR3 is 13 residues. J gave up 4 bases and V 4 bases, and 4 bases lay outside the gene matches. Germline loops: CDR1 SQVTM, CDR2 ANQGSEA. CDR3 amino acids: CSVGAGVADTQYF. The DNA of the CDR3 is TGCAGCGTTGGAGCGGGAGTGGCAGATACGCAGTATTTT.

Worth noting for this clonotype: This may come from a read error, since a much larger clone is one base off. This chain uses TRBV7-9 with TRBJ1-2; 7 nucleotides match TRBD1. In germline, CDR1 is SEHNR, CDR2 FQNEAQ (reference sequence). The length of the CDR3 is 13 residues. CDR3 in amino acids: CAGSQGENYGYTF. The CDR3 DNA follows: TGTGCCGGCAGCCAGGGGGAGAACTATGGCTACACCTTC.

This clonotype was picked up many times. The chain joins TRBV7-9 to TRBJ2-7; 7 bases line up with TRBD1. Germline CDR1 SEHNR, CDR2 FQNEAQ (reference sequence). After removal of 5 bases from V and 6 bases from J, the junction contained 13 bases not matched to a gene. This CDR3 region has 15 residues. The CDR3 protein is CASSPGGSTSLEQYF. The CDR3, as DNA: TGTGCCAGCAGCCCAGGGGGTAGTACCTCACTCGAGCAGTACTTC.

DNA of the CDR3: TGTGCCATCAGTGAGCTTGCGGGACAGGTCTATGGCTACACCTTC. This translates into CAISELAGQVYGYTF. The chain couples TRBV10-3 to TRBJ1-2; 8 positions agree with TRBD1. The CDR3 is 15 amino acids. CDR1 and CDR2 from the germline V gene are ENHRY and SYGVKD. Unmatched junction bases numbered 6, after V lost 2 bases and J lost 4 bases.